These T cell receptor beta chains were read from a single sample in a study of shared clonotypes between healthy human individuals. Here immunoSEQ multiplex PCR was the method, and the copy in TCRdb shows in-frame clones only, minus some. Among some 1,100,000 clones listed, around 78% were seen once. The specimen sequenced was memory CD4+ T cells from PBMCs. These TCRs come from a man between 18 and 35 years old in good health. Some clones in this sample may be carry-over from other donors' samples. CDR3s include the opening cysteine and the closing phenylalanine or tryptophan. Each record gives: J gene, clone size, D gene, V gene, CDR3 protein, CDR3 DNA. D genes are given only for firm matches. The size entry is marked missing in some rows and otherwise reads once, few, many or a size class.

J gene: TRBJ2-1; clone size: .; D gene: TRBD1; V gene: TRBV28; CDR3 protein: CASSNPGQWHNEQFF; CDR3 DNA: TGTGCCAGCAGTAACCCGGGACAGTGGCACAATGAGCAGTTCTTC
J gene: TRBJ1-1; clone size: .; D gene: .; V gene: TRBV7-2; CDR3 protein: CASSSDWSRPEAFF; CDR3 DNA: TGTGCCAGCAGCTCCGATTGGTCTCGACCGGAAGCTTTCTTT
J gene: TRBJ2-5; clone size: .; D gene: .; V gene: TRBV11-2; CDR3 protein: CASSSVNRARRETQYF; CDR3 DNA: TGTGCCAGCAGCTCGGTGAACCGAGCTAGACGAGAGACCCAGTACTTC
J gene: TRBJ1-4; clone size: .; D gene: .; V gene: TRBV5-1; CDR3 protein: CASSLQPGAGEKLFF; CDR3 DNA: TGCGCCAGCAGCTTACAACCAGGGGCCGGGGAAAAACTGTTTTTT
J gene: TRBJ2-7; clone size: .; D gene: TRBD2; V gene: TRBV2; CDR3 protein: CASGGLAGEQYF; CDR3 DNA: TGTGCCAGCGGGGGACTAGCGGGCGAGCAGTACTTC
J gene: TRBJ2-5; clone size: once; D gene: .; V gene: TRBV25-1; CDR3 protein: CASSDQGFQETQYF; CDR3 DNA: TGTGCCAGCAGTGACCAGGGGTTCCAAGAGACCCAGTACTTC
J gene: TRBJ1-2; clone size: .; D gene: .; V gene: TRBV11-2; CDR3 protein: CASSLNQDGYGYTF; CDR3 DNA: TGTGCCAGCAGCTTAAATCAGGATGGCTATGGCTACACCTTC
J gene: TRBJ1-2; clone size: .; D gene: TRBD1; V gene: TRBV27; CDR3 protein: CASRMTGGGRGYTF; CDR3 DNA: TGTGCCAGCAGAATGACAGGGGGCGGCCGTGGCTACACCTTC
J gene: TRBJ1-2; clone size: .; D gene: .; V gene: TRBV4-2; CDR3 protein: CASTNPGGAYGYTF; CDR3 DNA: TGTGCCAGCACGAATCCTGGGGGGGCTTATGGCTACACCTTC
J gene: TRBJ2-5; clone size: .; D gene: TRBD2; V gene: TRBV7-9; CDR3 protein: CASSLGLAGQETQYF; CDR3 DNA: TGTGCCAGCAGCTTAGGGCTAGCGGGCCAAGAGACCCAGTACTTC
J gene: TRBJ1-4; clone size: .; D gene: .; V gene: TRBV27; CDR3 protein: CASSLQGSEKLFF; CDR3 DNA: TGTGCCAGCAGTTTACAGGGGAGCGAAAAACTGTTTTTT
J gene: TRBJ1-1; clone size: .; D gene: TRBD1; V gene: TRBV30; CDR3 protein: CAWSRMGQGMNTEAFF; CDR3 DNA: TGTGCCTGGAGTCGGATGGGACAGGGGATGAACACTGAAGCTTTCTTT
J gene: TRBJ1-4; clone size: .; D gene: .; V gene: TRBV6-5; CDR3 protein: CASSQQRGTNEKLFF; CDR3 DNA: TGTGCCAGCAGCCAACAGAGGGGTACTAATGAAAAACTGTTTTTT
J gene: TRBJ2-3; clone size: .; D gene: .; V gene: TRBV7-9; CDR3 protein: CASSQALAITDTQYF; CDR3 DNA: TGTGCCAGCAGCCAGGCTTTAGCGATCACAGATACGCAGTATTTT
J gene: TRBJ2-1; clone size: .; D gene: TRBD2; V gene: TRBV7-9; CDR3 protein: CASSPLAGAARNEQFF; CDR3 DNA: TGTGCCAGCAGCCCACTAGCGGGAGCAGCAAGGAATGAGCAGTTCTTC
J gene: TRBJ2-7; clone size: once; D gene: TRBD1; V gene: TRBV11-1; CDR3 protein: CASSLVGTGSYEQYF; CDR3 DNA: TGTGCCAGCAGCTTAGTAGGGACAGGGTCCTACGAGCAGTACTTC
J gene: TRBJ2-3; clone size: .; D gene: .; V gene: TRBV11-3; CDR3 protein: CASSLRGGGDTQYF; CDR3 DNA: TGTGCCAGCAGCTTACGAGGGGGAGGAGATACGCAGTATTTT
J gene: TRBJ2-3; clone size: .; D gene: .; V gene: TRBV5-1; CDR3 protein: CASSLADSGRPTDTQYF; CDR3 DNA: TGCGCCAGCAGCTTGGCGGATAGCGGACGCCCCACAGATACGCAGTATTTT
J gene: TRBJ1-1; clone size: .; D gene: .; V gene: TRBV7-8; CDR3 protein: CASSFTQGLVNQPEAFF; CDR3 DNA: TGTGCCAGCAGCTTTACCCAGGGGTTGGTGAACCAACCTGAAGCTTTCTTT
J gene: TRBJ1-1; clone size: .; D gene: .; V gene: TRBV4-2; CDR3 protein: CASSQGELNTEAFF; CDR3 DNA: TGTGCCAGCAGCCAAGGCGAGTTGAACACTGAAGCTTTCTTT
J gene: TRBJ1-5; clone size: .; D gene: .; V gene: TRBV5-4; CDR3 protein: CASSPGVDQPQHF; CDR3 DNA: TGTGCCAGCAGCCCAGGGGTCGATCAGCCCCAGCATTTT
J gene: TRBJ2-7; clone size: .; D gene: .; V gene: TRBV28; CDR3 protein: CASSPGLYEQYF; CDR3 DNA: TGTGCCAGCAGCCCCGGGCTCTACGAGCAGTACTTC
J gene: TRBJ2-7; clone size: .; D gene: TRBD2; V gene: TRBV7-2; CDR3 protein: CASSSTSGVSYEQYF; CDR3 DNA: TGTGCCAGCAGCTCGACCAGCGGGGTCTCCTACGAGCAGTACTTC
J gene: TRBJ1-2; clone size: .; D gene: .; V gene: TRBV19; CDR3 protein: CASSITGQGGLGGYTF; CDR3 DNA: TGTGCCAGTAGTATAACGGGACAAGGAGGATTGGGTGGCTACACCTTC
J gene: TRBJ1-2; clone size: .; D gene: .; V gene: TRBV7-2; CDR3 protein: CASSSSFGYGYTF; CDR3 DNA: TGTGCCAGCAGCTCCTCCTTTGGCTATGGCTACACCTTC
J gene: TRBJ2-6; clone size: few; D gene: .; V gene: TRBV5-6; CDR3 protein: CASSWGVSGANVLTF; CDR3 DNA: TGTGCCAGCAGCTGGGGGGTCTCTGGGGCCAACGTCCTGACTTTC
J gene: TRBJ2-1; clone size: .; D gene: TRBD2; V gene: TRBV19; CDR3 protein: CATIRRKAGARNEQFF; CDR3 DNA: TGTGCCACTATCCGCCGAAAAGCGGGAGCGAGAAATGAGCAGTTCTTC
J gene: TRBJ2-5; clone size: .; D gene: .; V gene: TRBV5-1; CDR3 protein: CASSLNTNSKETQYF; CDR3 DNA: TGCGCCAGCAGCTTAAATACCAACTCGAAAGAGACCCAGTACTTC
J gene: TRBJ2-5; clone size: .; D gene: .; V gene: TRBV30; CDR3 protein: CAWGRAVGETQYF; CDR3 DNA: TGTGCCTGGGGCCGCGCGGTGGGGGAGACCCAGTACTTC
J gene: TRBJ1-1; clone size: few; D gene: .; V gene: TRBV14; CDR3 protein: CASSQIGGMNTEAFF; CDR3 DNA: TGTGCCAGCAGCCAAATTGGCGGCATGAACACTGAAGCTTTCTTT
J gene: TRBJ2-6; clone size: .; D gene: .; V gene: TRBV7-9; CDR3 protein: CASRPKGNAGANVLTF; CDR3 DNA: TGTGCCAGCAGACCCAAGGGGAACGCTGGGGCCAACGTCCTGACTTTC
J gene: TRBJ1-2; clone size: .; D gene: TRBD1; V gene: TRBV18; CDR3 protein: CASSPGTADGYTF; CDR3 DNA: TGTGCCAGCTCACCGGGGACAGCCGATGGCTACACCTTC
J gene: TRBJ1-5; clone size: .; D gene: .; V gene: TRBV7-8; CDR3 protein: CASSFSGSNQPQHF; CDR3 DNA: TGTGCCAGCAGCTTTTCGGGTAGCAATCAGCCCCAGCATTTT
J gene: TRBJ2-7; clone size: few; D gene: .; V gene: TRBV6-6; CDR3 protein: CASSSHRVEVYEQYF; CDR3 DNA: TGTGCCAGCAGTTCCCACAGGGTCGAAGTCTACGAGCAGTACTTC
J gene: TRBJ2-3; clone size: .; D gene: .; V gene: TRBV7-3; CDR3 protein: CASSPYVGSTDTQYF; CDR3 DNA: TGTGCCAGCAGCCCCTACGTCGGGAGCACAGATACGCAGTATTTT
J gene: TRBJ2-1; clone size: .; D gene: .; V gene: TRBV18; CDR3 protein: CASSPPTDLTYNEQFF; CDR3 DNA: TGTGCCAGCTCACCTCCAACGGACCTCACCTACAATGAGCAGTTCTTC
J gene: TRBJ1-2; clone size: .; D gene: .; V gene: TRBV4-1; CDR3 protein: CASSQDNQGLDGYTF; CDR3 DNA: TGCGCCAGCAGCCAAGATAACCAGGGTTTGGATGGCTACACCTTC
J gene: TRBJ1-2; clone size: once; D gene: .; V gene: TRBV29-1; CDR3 protein: CSVEDRGRRGYTF; CDR3 DNA: TGCAGCGTTGAAGATAGAGGGCGGCGTGGCTACACCTTC
J gene: TRBJ1-5; clone size: .; D gene: .; V gene: TRBV18; CDR3 protein: CASSEGGGWGQPQHF; CDR3 DNA: TGTGCCAGCTCCGAAGGTGGGGGATGGGGTCAGCCCCAGCATTTT
J gene: TRBJ1-1; clone size: .; D gene: .; V gene: TRBV28; CDR3 protein: CASSLPDVGAAEAFF; CDR3 DNA: TGTGCCAGCAGTTTACCCGATGTGGGGGCCGCTGAAGCTTTCTTT
J gene: TRBJ2-5; clone size: .; D gene: .; V gene: TRBV9; CDR3 protein: CASSVSPGSLQTQYF; CDR3 DNA: TGTGCCAGCAGCGTGTCTCCGGGTTCCCTACAGACCCAGTACTTC
J gene: TRBJ1-2; clone size: many; D gene: .; V gene: TRBV28; CDR3 protein: CASSLYYPVGGYGYTF; CDR3 DNA: TGTGCCAGCAGTCTATACTACCCCGTAGGCGGCTATGGCTACACCTTC
J gene: TRBJ2-7; clone size: .; D gene: TRBD1; V gene: TRBV11-2; CDR3 protein: CASSSMPGQASSYEQYF; CDR3 DNA: TGTGCCAGCAGCTCAATGCCAGGACAGGCGAGCTCCTACGAGCAGTACTTC
J gene: TRBJ2-3; clone size: .; D gene: .; V gene: TRBV30; CDR3 protein: CAWSLGGTQYF; CDR3 DNA: TGTGCCTGGAGCCTGGGTGGTACGCAGTATTTT
J gene: TRBJ2-3; clone size: .; D gene: .; V gene: TRBV5-1; CDR3 protein: CASSTLTGATDTQYF; CDR3 DNA: TGCGCCAGCAGCACCCTGACAGGAGCCACAGATACGCAGTATTTT
J gene: TRBJ2-7; clone size: .; D gene: TRBD1; V gene: TRBV28; CDR3 protein: CASRKVGQISYEQYF; CDR3 DNA: TGTGCCAGCAGGAAGGTGGGACAGATCTCTTACGAGCAGTACTTC
J gene: TRBJ2-4; clone size: .; D gene: .; V gene: TRBV28; CDR3 protein: CASTKASAGAKNIQYF; CDR3 DNA: TGTGCCAGCACCAAGGCCAGCGCGGGAGCCAAAAACATTCAGTACTTC
J gene: TRBJ2-2; clone size: .; D gene: TRBD1; V gene: TRBV6-4; CDR3 protein: CASSDSFIQGRTGELFF; CDR3 DNA: TGTGCCAGCAGTGACTCATTCATACAGGGGCGAACCGGGGAGCTGTTTTTT
J gene: TRBJ2-3; clone size: .; D gene: .; V gene: TRBV4-2; CDR3 protein: CASSQDRISTDTQYF; CDR3 DNA: TGTGCCAGCAGCCAAGATCGGATAAGCACAGATACGCAGTATTTT
J gene: TRBJ1-1; clone size: few; D gene: .; V gene: TRBV30; CDR3 protein: CAWRWRAEAFF; CDR3 DNA: TGTGCCTGGCGGTGGCGCGCTGAAGCTTTCTTT
J gene: TRBJ1-1; clone size: .; D gene: .; V gene: TRBV19; CDR3 protein: CASSKGVDLNTEAFF; CDR3 DNA: TGTGCCAGTAGTAAAGGGGTAGACTTGAACACTGAAGCTTTCTTT
J gene: TRBJ1-1; clone size: .; D gene: .; V gene: TRBV19; CDR3 protein: CASTRRDHTEAFF; CDR3 DNA: TGTGCCAGTACGAGAAGGGACCACACTGAAGCTTTCTTT
J gene: TRBJ2-5; clone size: .; D gene: TRBD1; V gene: TRBV7-2; CDR3 protein: CASSVARGRGETQYF; CDR3 DNA: TGTGCCAGCAGCGTGGCGAGGGGGCGCGGAGAGACCCAGTACTTC